A selection of T cell receptor beta chains follows, all from one sample in a study of OX40 agonist ivuxolimab in advanced cancers. The table came from immunoSEQ multiplex PCR; TCRdb's copy has only in-frame clones and leaves some out. The repertoire consists of about 65,000 clones, with approximately 89% occurring once and the leading ten covering 0.8% to 1.2%. This sample comprised CD4+ or CD8+ T cells sorted from blood, obtained in a trial of the OX40 agonist ivuxolimab. The receptors come from an adult with an advanced solid tumor such as melanoma, head and neck, liver or kidney cancer. Both conserved end residues are trimmed from each CDR3.

v_call,cdr3_aa
TRBV4-2,ASSLADDGYT
TRBV6-5,ASSYSGTGSYEQY
TRBV19,ASSSLAGDLTGELF
TRBV19,ASSKRTSGGNRVTGELF
TRBV2,ASSEFGQANNQPQH
TRBV15,ATSRDSAYEQY
TRBV7-9,ASSFWGNEQF
TRBV5-5,ASSLARETQY
TRBV18,ASSRLAGDPMGTSTDTQY
TRBV5-5,ASSLQTSGGQETQY
TRBV6-5,ASRNQGWGIQY
TRBV7-9,ASSPGSGTTDTQY
TRBV6-1,ASSVGNYEQY
TRBV5-5,ASSPRGAYTDTQY
TRBV19,ASSYTGGRKEGGYT
TRBV6-4,ASKLTTNTEAF
TRBV5-1,ASSLPRNTEAF
TRBV10-2,ASSESRDWEQF
TRBV5-5,ASSPPTGYGGYT
TRBV5-1,ASSSRDTGGFGNSPLH
TRBV11-2,ASSPLSTGGRDEKLF
TRBV18,ASSVKGGTEAF
TRBV2,ASRGQPFNTEAF
TRBV6-1,ASIEGQGNYGYT
TRBV5-1,ASSFGSPGANVLT
TRBV4-1,ASSQTPERGGQPQH
TRBV11-2,ASSLRDNQPQH
TRBV9,ASSVEGTRGGYT
TRBV4-1,ASSRELTGYQPQH
TRBV6-6,ASSYTDRAGELF
TRBV19,ASSFERGRQETQY
TRBV10-3,APSGGWSGNEQF
TRBV11-2,ASTTSYNSPLH
TRBV7-9,ASSLAQDRETQY
TRBV6-5,ASSFNDKGYGYT
TRBV10-1,ASSSLAGGRNEQF
TRBV4-1,ASSLWTGELF
TRBV11-2,ASSLGTGGLYEQF
TRBV5-1,ASSLGRGAYGYT
TRBV19,ASRGVGAYGYT
TRBV30,AWKTTGIGYNSPLH
TRBV11-2,ASSLGQGSSYNEQF
TRBV19,ASKGGGYGYT
TRBV5-4,ASSSPKPGDTEAF
TRBV29-1,SVALGAAGSYEQY
TRBV5-8,ASSPEGTATNEKLF
TRBV19,ASSRPSTNEKLF
TRBV5-4,ASSISGGAWNIQY
TRBV25-1,ASSTRTPGRETQY
TRBV6-5,ASRGTGENGYT
TRBV6-5,ASSYDRNQPQH
TRBV29-1,SVEVGAASYEQY
TRBV18,ASSPSSRQGEQF
TRBV15,ATSRDAEETQY
TRBV5-1,ASSLSGDSFVYGYT
TRBV5-6,ASSSGSYTGELF
TRBV6-1,ASSEAPSGAYSYEQY
TRBV30,ACARLETEAF
TRBV6-1,ASSLQYRGEKLF